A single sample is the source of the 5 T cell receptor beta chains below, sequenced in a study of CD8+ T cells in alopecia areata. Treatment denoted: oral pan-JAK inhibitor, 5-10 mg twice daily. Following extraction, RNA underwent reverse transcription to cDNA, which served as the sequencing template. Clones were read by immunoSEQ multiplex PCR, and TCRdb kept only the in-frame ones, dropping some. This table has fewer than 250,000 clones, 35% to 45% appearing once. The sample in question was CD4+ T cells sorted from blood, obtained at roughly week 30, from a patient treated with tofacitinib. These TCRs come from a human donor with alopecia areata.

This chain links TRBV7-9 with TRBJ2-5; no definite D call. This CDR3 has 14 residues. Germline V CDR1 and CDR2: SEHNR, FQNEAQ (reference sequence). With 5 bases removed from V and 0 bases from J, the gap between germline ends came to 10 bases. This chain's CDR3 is CASSPRPYQETQYF. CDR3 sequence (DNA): TGTGCCAGCAGCCCCAGGCCGTACCAAGAGACCCAGTACTTC.

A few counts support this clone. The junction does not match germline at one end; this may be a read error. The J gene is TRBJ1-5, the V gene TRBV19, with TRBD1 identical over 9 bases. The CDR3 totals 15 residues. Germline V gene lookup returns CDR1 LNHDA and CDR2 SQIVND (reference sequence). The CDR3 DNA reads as TGTGCCACTCGAACCGGGACAGGGAGCAGTCAGCCCCAGCATTTT. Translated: CATRTGTGSSQPQHF.

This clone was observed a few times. CDR3: CASRQASSYNEQFF. In DNA, the CDR3 is TGTGCCAGCAGGCAAGCTAGCTCATACAATGAGCAGTTCTTC. This rearrangement joins TRBV6-5 to TRBJ2-1; D may be TRBD2 (5 bases). The germline V gene encodes CDR1 MNHEY and CDR2 SVGAGI. The V end lost 6 bases, the J end lost 4 bases, and 13 bases lay between the germline ends. The CDR3 loop spans 14 amino acids.

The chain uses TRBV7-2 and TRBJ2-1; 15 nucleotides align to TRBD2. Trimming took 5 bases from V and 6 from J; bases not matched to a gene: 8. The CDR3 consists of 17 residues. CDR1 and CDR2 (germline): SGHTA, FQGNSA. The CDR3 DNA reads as TGTGCCAGCAGCCCAGGACTAGCGGGAGGGACCCGCAATGAGCAGTTCTTC. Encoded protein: CASSPGLAGGTRNEQFF.

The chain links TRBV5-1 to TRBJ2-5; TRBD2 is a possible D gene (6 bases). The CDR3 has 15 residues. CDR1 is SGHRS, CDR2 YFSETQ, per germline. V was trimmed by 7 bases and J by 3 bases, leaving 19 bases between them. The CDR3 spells CASRLSGTSEETQYF. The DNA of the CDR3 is TGCGCCAGCCGTCTCTCCGGGACTTCTGAAGAGACCCAGTACTTC.